This T cell receptor (beta chain) originates from a study of OX40 agonist ivuxolimab in advanced cancers. In the study overall: Hepatocellular carcinoma, melanoma, renal cell or head and neck cancer occurred in dose-escalation patients.

This table comes from immunoSEQ multiplex PCR, and its TCRdb copy is limited to in-frame clones, with some not included. Of approximately 60,000 clones listed, roughly 85% are singletons. CDR1 is KGHSH and CDR2 is LQKENI in the germline V gene. CDR3 length: 14 amino acids. The germline V and J ends were trimmed by 3 bases and 2 bases, with 10 bases remaining between them. This receptor was obtained from an adult with an advanced solid tumor such as melanoma, head and neck, liver or kidney cancer. The rearrangement links TRBV18 to TRBJ1-1; D is perhaps TRBD1 (6 bases). The sequencing used CD4+ or CD8+ T cells sorted from blood, collected in a trial of the OX40 agonist ivuxolimab. DNA for the CDR3: TGTGCCAGCTCACCTGCGACAGGTAACACTGAAGCTTTCTTT. Translating it yields CASSPATGNTEAFF.